This TCR beta chain is drawn from a study of early T cells in non-severe SARS-CoV-2 infection. General observations from the study: Reliance on VDJdb matching favored anti-spike CD8 responses; private and CD4 specificities were missed.

This clonotype was seen ten or more times. No antigen is known for it. Unique molecular identifiers were affixed to single, distinct cDNA molecules. TCRdb itself ran the 5' RACE reads through MiXCR, one entry per CDR3 protein. The sample contains under 55,000 distinct CDR3 sequences, roughly 11% of which appear only once. This TCR derives from an adult who was a healthcare worker with PCR-confirmed SARS-CoV-2 infection or an uninfected control (not recorded which). Sequenced input: whole blood.

The CDR3 sequence is CASSKTDTQYF. The CDR3, as DNA: TGTGCCAGCAGTAAAACAGATACGCAGTATTTT. This chain links TRBV6-2 or TRBV6-3 with TRBJ2-3; D uncertain. The CDR3 covers 11 residues. Trimming removed 5 bases from V and 3 bases from J, with 3 bases in between. Germline V gene lookup returns CDR1 MNHEY and CDR2 SVGEGT.